The 23 T cell receptor beta chains given below trace back to one sample, sequenced in a study of blood T cell repertoires in COVID-19. Assay: immunoSEQ multiplex PCR; the TCRdb copy retains only in-frame clones and omits some. Of more than 150,000 clones in the sample, 75% to 85% were seen once. Sequenced material: peripheral blood. Receptor source: a man between 60 and 70 years old with acute or convalescent COVID-19.

V gene TRBV18 combines with J gene TRBJ2-1, with 10 nucleotides matching TRBD2. Germline CDR1 reads KGHSH; CDR2 reads LQKENI. This CDR3 has 14 amino acids. The V and J ends lost 5 bases and 3 bases, in that order; junction bases with no gene match: 1. The CDR3 DNA follows: TGTGCCAGCTCAGCTAGCGGGAGCTACAATGAGCAGTTCTTC. Its translation is CASSASGSYNEQFF.

The chain has TRBV5-1 and TRBJ2-4, with 10 positions matching TRBD2. CDR3 length equals 15 residues. Germline-derived CDR1 and CDR2 are SGHRS and YFSETQ. V dropped 4 bases and J dropped 7; count of bases not matched to a gene: 8. In DNA form, the CDR3 reads TGCGCCAGCAGCCCAGGGAGCGGGGGGGCGAACATTCAGTACTTC. This codes for CASSPGSGGANIQYF.

V usage is TRBV7-6 and J usage is TRBJ1-3, with TRBD1 matching 7 bases. V gave up 0 bases and J gave up 0 bases; unmatched junction bases: 8. The CDR3 spans 18 residues. Germline CDR1 and CDR2: SGHVS and FNYEAQ. The CDR3 is CASSLAPGQLSSGNTIYF. DNA for the CDR3: TGTGCCAGCAGCTTAGCCCCGGGACAGCTGAGCTCTGGAAACACCATATATTTT.

This CDR3 is CASSHRGIGETQYF. CDR3 coding DNA: TGTGCCAGCTCCCACAGGGGGATAGGAGAGACCCAGTACTTC. The chain joins TRBV18 to TRBJ2-5; 8 nucleotides align to TRBD1. Germline assignment: CDR1 KGHSH and CDR2 LQKENI. The ends lost 6 bases at V and 4 bases at J; junction bases unmatched: 7. CDR3 size: 14 residues. The whole variable domain, filled in from reference TRBV18 and TRBJ2-5, reads NAGVMQNPRHLVRRRGQEARLRCSPMKGHSHVYWYRQLPEEGLKFMVYLQKENIIDESGMPKERFSAEFPKEGPSILRIQQVVRGDSAAYFCASSHRGIGETQYFGPGTRLLVL.

The chain joins TRBV5-1 to TRBJ1-2; 7 bases map to TRBD1. V shed 1 base and J 4 bases; nucleotides not matched to a gene: 7. There are 15 residues in the CDR3. Per the germline V gene, CDR1 is SGHRS and CDR2 is YFSETQ. The CDR3 nucleotides are TGCGCCAGCAGCTTGAATGGACAGGATTTCTATGGCTACACCTTC. Amino acids: CASSLNGQDFYGYTF. The full variable domain, in which reference TRBV5-1 and TRBJ1-2 provide the parts outside the CDR3, is KAGVTQTPRYLIKTRGQQVTLSCSPISGHRSVSWYQQTPGQGLQFLFEYFSETQRNKGNFPGRFSGRQFSNSRSEMNVSTLELGDSALYLCASSLNGQDFYGYTFGSGTRLTVV.

The J gene is TRBJ2-3, the V gene TRBV28; 7 positions match TRBD2. V trimming: 5 bases; J trimming: 7 bases; junction bases outside the gene matches: 12. Germline V gene data show CDR1 as MDHEN and CDR2 as SYDVKM. There are 15 residues in the CDR3. DNA of the CDR3: TGTGCCAGCAGTCCGACTAGCTTCGGGGCTTATACGCAGTATTTT. Its protein is CASSPTSFGAYTQYF.

This clone has just a few counts. The chain links TRBV7-6 to TRBJ2-1; TRBD2 agrees at 8 bases. Looked up from germline, CDR1 is SGHVS and CDR2 is FNYEAQ. V shed 5 bases and J 5 bases; nucleotides not matched to a gene: 8. There are 15 residues in the CDR3. CDR3 nucleotides: TGTGCCAGCAGCCCCAGCGGGAGTTTTAACAATGAGCAGTTCTTC. Amino acids: CASSPSGSFNNEQFF.

The chain has TRBV7-2 and TRBJ2-3; 8 bases line up with TRBD2. The CDR3 is 13 residues long. Germline trimming cut 11 bases from V and 3 bases from J; bases unmatched to any gene: 7. Germline-derived CDR1 and CDR2 are SGHTA and FQGNSA. The CDR3: CAGSGGLTDTQYF. Written as DNA, the CDR3 is TGTGCCGGCTCGGGGGGGCTGACAGATACGCAGTATTTT.

This chain connects TRBV7-2 to TRBJ2-1; 10 bases align to TRBD2. CDR1 SGHTA and CDR2 FQGNSA come from the germline V gene. The length of the CDR3 is 17 residues. The V gene end was trimmed by 1 base and the J gene end by 4 bases; junction bases not matched to a gene: 7. The CDR3 DNA follows: TGTGCCAGCAGCTTAGTTCTTCGGACTAGCGGATACAATGAGCAGTTCTTC. It translates to CASSLVLRTSGYNEQFF.

V gene TRBV7-2 combines with J gene TRBJ2-7; TRBD1 aligns across 11 bases. After removal of 0 bases from V and 7 bases from J, the junction contained 8 bases not matched to a gene. CDR1 is SGHTA and CDR2 is FQGNSA in the germline V gene. This CDR3 has 16 residues. The CDR3 DNA follows: TGTGCCAGCAGCTTAGCCTCCGGACAGGGGGCTGGAGAGCAGTACTTC. Residues: CASSLASGQGAGEQYF.

The chain employs TRBV5-1 and TRBJ2-2, with D tentatively TRBD1 (6 bases). The CDR3 runs 16 residues. CDR1 SGHRS and CDR2 YFSETQ come from the germline V gene. V was cut by 0 bases and J by 0 bases, with 9 bases left in between. The CDR3: CASSLVGGANTGELFF. CDR3 DNA sequence: TGCGCCAGCAGCTTGGTTGGGGGCGCGAACACCGGGGAGCTGTTTTTT.

The genes are TRBV28 and TRBJ2-7; tentatively, D is TRBD1 (6 bases). Germline V gene lookup returns CDR1 MDHEN and CDR2 SYDVKM. V was cut by 7 bases and J by 2 bases, with 12 bases left in between. The CDR3 consists of 13 residues. CDR3 sequence (DNA): TGTGCCAGCACCAGGGGCTGGGCCTACGAGCAGTACTTC. Translating gives CASTRGWAYEQYF. Together with reference TRBV28 and TRBJ2-7, the CDR3 gives the full variable domain: DVKVTQSSRYLVKRTGEKVFLECVQDMDHENMFWYRQDPGLGLRLIYFSYDVKMKEKGDIPEGYSVSREKKERFSLILESASTNQTSMYLCASTRGWAYEQYFGPGTRLTVT.

This chain connects TRBV14 to TRBJ1-2; D call uncertain. CDR3 size: 15 residues. V lost 1 base and J lost 5, with 14 bases in between. Germline V gene data show CDR1 as SGHDN and CDR2 as FVKESK. The CDR3 sequence is CASSQGHGSGYGYTF. Written as DNA, the CDR3 is TGTGCCAGCAGCCAAGGACACGGATCGGGGTATGGCTACACCTTC.

The rearrangement joins TRBV7-9 to TRBJ1-2; D possibly corresponds to TRBD1 (5 bases). The CDR3 length is 14 residues. Germline loops: CDR1 SEHNR, CDR2 FQNEAQ (reference sequence). V shed 5 bases and J shed 5 bases, with 15 bases lying between them. The chain's CDR3 is CASSQATVEYGYTF. CDR3 DNA sequence: TGTGCCAGCAGCCAGGCGACAGTTGAATATGGCTACACCTTC.

The V and J genes are TRBV10-3 and TRBJ1-1; no reliable D call. The CDR3 runs 15 residues. The germline gives CDR1 ENHRY, CDR2 SYGVKD. Between the trimmed V and J ends, which lost 1 base and 1 base, there was a span of 10 bases. CDR3 sequence (DNA): TGTGCCATCAGTGAGTTTGCGGGATCGAACACTGAAGCTTTCTTT. This sequence encodes CAISEFAGSNTEAFF.

To note about this clone: Other DNA sequences in this sample translate to the same CDR3. The chain joins TRBV28 to TRBJ1-5, with D possibly TRBD1 on 5 matching bases. Germline V gene data show CDR1 as MDHEN and CDR2 as SYDVKM. Trimming removed 2 bases from V and 4 bases from J, with 9 bases in between. This CDR3 spans 14 amino acids. The CDR3 coding sequence is TGTGCCAGCAGTTTAGTGGGGGGGAATCAGCCCCAGCATTTT. This gives the protein CASSLVGGNQPQHF.

This clone occurred a few times. The V gene is TRBV18, the J gene TRBJ1-6; D might be TRBD1 (6 bases). V was trimmed by 4 bases and J by 7 bases, leaving 17 bases between them. The CDR3 contains 16 residues. Germline V gives CDR1 KGHSH, CDR2 LQKENI. CDR3 sequence reads: CASSLRQVGENSPLHF. DNA of the CDR3: TGTGCCAGCTCACTACGACAGGTTGGGGAAAATTCACCCCTCCACTTT. Filled out from reference TRBV18 and TRBJ1-6, the complete variable domain reads NAGVMQNPRHLVRRRGQEARLRCSPMKGHSHVYWYRQLPEEGLKFMVYLQKENIIDESGMPKERFSAEFPKEGPSILRIQQVVRGDSAAYFCASSLRQVGENSPLHFGNGTRLTVT.

V gene TRBV7-9 combines with J gene TRBJ1-6; D is possibly TRBD1 (6 bases). The CDR3 runs 15 residues. Germline values: CDR1 SEHNR, CDR2 FQNEAQ (reference sequence). V lost 1 base and J lost 10, with 14 bases in between. The CDR3 reads CASSLDTGRGSPLHF. CDR3 DNA: TGTGCCAGCAGCTTAGATACAGGGCGAGGATCACCCCTCCACTTT.

This clone was recorded only once. V is TRBV2 and J is TRBJ2-2; TRBD2 matches 7 bases. Germline V gene data show CDR1 as SNHLY and CDR2 as FYNNEI. The CDR3 consists of 13 residues. The V and J ends lost 9 bases and 5 bases, in that order; junction bases with no gene match: 6. This chain's CDR3 is CASRSSGTGELFF. As DNA, the CDR3 is TGTGCCAGTCGATCTAGCGGTACCGGGGAGCTGTTTTTT.

The gene calls are TRBV7-6 and TRBJ2-1; TRBD2 is a possible D gene (5 bases). This CDR3 has 16 residues. Germline V gene data show CDR1 as SGHVS and CDR2 as FNYEAQ. Trimming pared 5 bases from V and 0 bases from J, leaving 14 bases between. The CDR3 coding sequence is TGTGCCAGCAGCCCCAGTGGTGGGAGCTCCTACAATGAGCAGTTCTTC. It is translated as CASSPSGGSSYNEQFF.

The sample holds a few counts of this clone. J is TRBJ2-7 and V is TRBV4-1; D perhaps matches TRBD2 (5 bases). CDR3 length: 15 residues. Germline V lookup: CDR1 MGHRA, CDR2 YSYEKL. V lost 1 base and J lost 2, with 12 bases in between. CDR3 amino acids: CASSQGGNYAYEQYF. The CDR3 DNA reads TGCGCCAGCAGCCAAGGAGGGAACTACGCCTACGAGCAGTACTTC.

The rearrangement uses TRBV28 and TRBJ2-7, with D unclear. This CDR3 contains 12 residues. Germline V lookup: CDR1 MDHEN, CDR2 SYDVKM. The V and J ends lost 5 bases and 4 bases respectively, with 9 bases between them. CDR3: CASSPRSYEQYF. CDR3 coding DNA: TGTGCCAGCAGTCCTCGGTCTTACGAGCAGTACTTC.

V gene TRBV28 combines with J gene TRBJ1-1; 9 bases map to TRBD1. CDR1 and CDR2 (germline): MDHEN, SYDVKM. CDR3 length: 14 residues. V trimming: 6 bases; J trimming: 3 bases; junction bases outside the gene matches: 5. CDR3 sequence reads: CASSRDRVHTEAFF. In DNA, the CDR3 is TGTGCCAGCAGCCGGGACAGGGTTCACACTGAAGCTTTCTTT.